The clone carrying this T cell receptor (beta chain) showed up just once. No antigen is known for it. This may be a read error, as it is one base from a much larger clone. With a J-beta primer mix and a sample-barcoded 5' primer, a second PCR ran about 7 to 12 cycles. TCRdb re-called the 5' RACE reads with MiXCR, one entry per CDR3 protein. The sample holds 1.5 million to 2 million distinct CDR3 sequences, approximately 30% seen once. These data come from a study of blood T cells in healthy people across ages. Overall study results and limits: Comparison with aged donors showed that long-lived donors had more naive CD4+ cells and higher diversity.

Germline lookup yields CDR1 SGHRS and CDR2 YFSETQ. This CDR3 comprises 15 residues. The chain recombines TRBV5-1 with TRBJ2-3, with 9 bases lining up with TRBD2. This receptor was taken from a woman aged 25 to 39 in good health. The sequenced sample consisted of blood. This chain's CDR3 is CASRSGGSIPDAQYF. CDR3 nucleotide sequence: TGCGCCAGCCGCAGCGGGGGGTCTATCCCAGATGCGCAGTATTTT.